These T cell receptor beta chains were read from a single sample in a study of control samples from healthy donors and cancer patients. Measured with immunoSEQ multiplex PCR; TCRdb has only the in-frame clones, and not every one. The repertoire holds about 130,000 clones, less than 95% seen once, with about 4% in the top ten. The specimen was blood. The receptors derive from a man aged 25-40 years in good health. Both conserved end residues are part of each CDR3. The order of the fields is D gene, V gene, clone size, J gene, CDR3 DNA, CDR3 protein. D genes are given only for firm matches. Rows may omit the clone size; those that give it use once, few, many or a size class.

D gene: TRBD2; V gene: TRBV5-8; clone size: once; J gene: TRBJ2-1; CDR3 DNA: TGTGCCAGCAGCTTCGTGGGGACTAGCGGGGGGATTGAGCAGTTCTTC; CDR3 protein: CASSFVGTSGGIEQFF
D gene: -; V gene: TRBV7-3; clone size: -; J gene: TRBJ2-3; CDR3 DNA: TGTGCCAGCAGCCCCCTTGGTAGGGCTAGCACAGATACGCAGTATTTT; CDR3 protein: CASSPLGRASTDTQYF
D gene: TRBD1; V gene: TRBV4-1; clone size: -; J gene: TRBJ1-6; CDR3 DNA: TGCGCCAGCAGAGACAGGGGGGAGAGGCCCGATTCACCCCTCCACTTT; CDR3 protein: CASRDRGERPDSPLHF
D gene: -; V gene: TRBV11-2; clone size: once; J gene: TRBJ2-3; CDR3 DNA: TGTGCCAGCAGCCTGGCCTCGAGCGGTTCACCCGGTTGGGGCAATACGCAGTATTTT; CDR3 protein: CASSLASSGSPGWGNTQYF
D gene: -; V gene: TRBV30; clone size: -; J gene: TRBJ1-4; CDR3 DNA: TGTGCCTGGAATACAGGAACTAATGAAAAACTGTTTTTT; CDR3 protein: CAWNTGTNEKLFF
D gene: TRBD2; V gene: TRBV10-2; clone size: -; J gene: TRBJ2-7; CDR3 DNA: TGCGCCAGCCAGAGACCTGGCGGGGGTATCTACGAGCAGTACTTC; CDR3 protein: CASQRPGGGIYEQYF
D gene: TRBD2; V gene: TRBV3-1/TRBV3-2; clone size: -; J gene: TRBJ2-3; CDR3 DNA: TGTGCCAGCAGCCAAGATTTGGGAGCGGGGGTGGGTACGCAGTATTTT; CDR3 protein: CASSQDLGAGVGTQYF
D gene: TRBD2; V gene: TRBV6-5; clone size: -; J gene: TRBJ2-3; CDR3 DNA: TGTGCCAGCAGTACACCTAGCGGGGGAACAGATACGCAGTATTTT; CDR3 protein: CASSTPSGGTDTQYF
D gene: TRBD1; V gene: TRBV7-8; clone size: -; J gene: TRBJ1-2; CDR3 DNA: TGTGCCAGCAGCTTCGGACAGGGAAACTATGGCTACACCTTC; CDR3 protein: CASSFGQGNYGYTF
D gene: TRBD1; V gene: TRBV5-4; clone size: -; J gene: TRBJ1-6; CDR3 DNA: TGTGCCAGCAGCTTGACGGACAGGGCAGGGTCACCCCTCCACTTT; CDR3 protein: CASSLTDRAGSPLHF
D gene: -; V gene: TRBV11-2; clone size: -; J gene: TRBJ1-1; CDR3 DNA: TGTGCCAGCAGCTTGGCGGCGGGCGGGCGGACTGAAGCTTTCTTT; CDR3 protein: CASSLAAGGRTEAFF
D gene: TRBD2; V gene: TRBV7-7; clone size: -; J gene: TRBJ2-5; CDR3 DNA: TGTGCTAGCAGCCCCGGGACTAGCGGGGGGGCCGGGGAGACCCAGTACTTC; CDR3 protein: CASSPGTSGGAGETQYF
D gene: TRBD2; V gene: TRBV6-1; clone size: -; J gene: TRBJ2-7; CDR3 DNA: TGTGCCAGCAGTGAGACTAGCGGGGGGCTCTGGGAGCAGTACTTC; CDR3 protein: CASSETSGGLWEQYF
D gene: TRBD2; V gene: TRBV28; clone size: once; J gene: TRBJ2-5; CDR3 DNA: TGTGCCAGCAGTTTAAGTCTACTAGCGGGGGGTCAAGAGACCCAGTACTTC; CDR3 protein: CASSLSLLAGGQETQYF
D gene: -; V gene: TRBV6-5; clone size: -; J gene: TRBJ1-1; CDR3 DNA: TGTGCCAGCAGGCCCACAGGCTTGAACACTGAAGCTTTCTTT; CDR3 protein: CASRPTGLNTEAFF
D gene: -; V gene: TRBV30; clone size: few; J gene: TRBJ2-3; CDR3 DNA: TGTGCCTGGGGATTAGATACGCAGTATTTT; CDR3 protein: CAWGLDTQYF
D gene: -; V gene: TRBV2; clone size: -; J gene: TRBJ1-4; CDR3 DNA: TGTGCCAGGCGGGACGGCGTAGCTGAAAAACTGTTTTTT; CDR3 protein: CARRDGVAEKLFF
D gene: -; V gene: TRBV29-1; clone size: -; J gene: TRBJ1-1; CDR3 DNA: TGCAGCGTTGTAACGGGGGCGAACACTGAAGCTTTCTTT; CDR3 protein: CSVVTGANTEAFF
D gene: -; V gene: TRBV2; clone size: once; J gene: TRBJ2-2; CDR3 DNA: TGTGCCAGCAACCCTGGGGCCCCCGGGGAGCTGTTTTTT; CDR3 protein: CASNPGAPGELFF
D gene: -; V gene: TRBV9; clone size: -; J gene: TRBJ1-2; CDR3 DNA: TGTGCCAGCAGCGTGGGGTCCTATGGCTACACCTTC; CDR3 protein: CASSVGSYGYTF